This T cell receptor (beta chain) was sequenced in a study of OX40 agonist ivuxolimab in advanced cancers. Background on the whole study: Ivuxolimab was an agonistic, fully human IgG2 monoclonal antibody directed against OX40 (CD134), a costimulatory receptor. Patients were allowed to have had prior anti-PD-1, anti-PD-L1 or anti-CTLA-4 therapy, and around 40% of the dose-escalation patients had previously received checkpoint inhibitors. Of the approximately 54 patients in dose escalation, 19 had hepatocellular carcinoma, approximately 15 had melanoma, 9 had renal cell carcinoma and 9 had head and neck cancer. Intravenous ivuxolimab was administered to patients every 2 weeks at six dose levels: 0.01, 0.1, 0.3, 1.5, 3 and 10 mg/kg. Peripheral TCRbeta sequencing aimed to test whether ivuxolimab altered TCR sequence diversity and caused clonal T-cell expansion. The dose-escalation cohort was about 86% male with a mean age of roughly 60 years, ranging from about 23 to 85. Three dose-escalation patients achieved partial responses, one with hepatocellular carcinoma and two with cutaneous melanoma. The monotherapy dose-escalation portion (N ≈ 55 patients) of the phase I ivuxolimab trial is reported in the paper.

Genomic DNA was isolated from the sorted cells so that the TCRbeta CDR3 region could be sequenced. The immunoSEQ Assay was used for sequencing of TCRbeta CDR3 regions. TCRdb's version of the immuneACCESS table is confined to in-frame rearrangements and falls short of the full clone set. An unresolved V gene accounts for under half of the shortfall where checked; the remainder is of unknown origin. This sample is represented by nearly 70,000 clones; 86% of them were singletons. Together, the top ten hold roughly 8% of the sample. CDR3 length: 14 amino acids, cysteine to phenylalanine. Only CDR3 DNA remains: 42 bases, in frame from the first base. Trimming at the junction amounts to 5 bases on V and 1 base on J, and the germline ends lie 11 bases apart. Via the germline V gene, CDR1 is SGHTA and CDR2 FQGNSA. Patients with a history of autoimmune disease or receiving systemic immunosuppression were excluded from the trial. Peripheral blood for TCR sequencing was collected from all dose cohorts at baseline, on cycle 4 day 1, and on cycle 7 day 1. The samples were drawn from a first-in-human, open-label, multicenter phase I dose-escalation trial of ivuxolimab. Adults with locally advanced or metastatic melanoma, renal cell carcinoma, hepatocellular carcinoma or head and neck squamous cell carcinoma were enrolled in the trial. CD4+ and CD8+ T cells were sorted separately from peripheral blood before TCR sequencing.

Beyond this particular receptor, the publication reports: In the 0.1-3.0 mg/kg groups, partial responders had among the lowest normalized peripheral clonal expansion, particularly in CD8+ T cells. After ivuxolimab, more expanded clones were found on average in CD8+ T cells than in CD4+ T cells. Low levels of normalized T-cell clonal expansion were also shown by some nonresponding patients. Which antigens the clonally expanded peripheral T cells were specific for was not determined. Clonal expansion of both CD4+ and CD8+ blood T cells was observed from baseline to week 6 at doses 0.1 to 3.0 mg/kg.

Regarding this clone: This clone's antigen is unknown. Per-nucleotide qualities are absent, and no much larger clonotype sits a single base away.

The chain employs TRBV7-2 and TRBJ1-2, and TRBD1 may be the D gene, going by 5 matching bases. This specimen consisted of CD4+ or CD8+ T cells sorted from blood, obtained in a trial of the OX40 agonist ivuxolimab. The receptor comes from an adult with an advanced solid tumor such as melanoma, head and neck, liver or kidney cancer. The bases are TGTGCCAGCAGCCCGGGACTTATTAACTATGGCTACACCTTC. Translation gives CASSPGLINYGYTF.